The T cell receptor (beta chain) described here comes from a study of shared T cell receptors in the human thymus (dated by TCRdb to about 2021). About the full investigation: The study examined how self-reactive, shared T-cell receptor alpha chains are generated in the human thymus.

The CDR3 holds 12 amino acids from the cysteine to the phenylalanine. CDR3 DNA only is kept here, 36 bases in frame from base 1. The germline V gene sets CDR1 to SGHTA and CDR2 to FQGNSA. The trim is 5 bases for V and 7 bases for J, with a gap of 11 bases between the germline ends. The library was generated by the immunoSEQ multiplex PCR assay. TCRdb stores this immuneACCESS table with in-frame sequences only. Part of the clones is absent; in the studies checked, under half of the shortfall reflects unresolved V genes, and no reason is known for the rest. The table for this sample lists about 730,000 clones; roughly 85% of them were counted only once. More than 0.008% of the sample comes from the top ten. A single count supports this clone. What this receptor recognizes is not known. No quality values exist for individual bases; no much larger clone is one base distant. These same data were also listed under a study on human thymus T cells. In that second paper, the authors write: Immunologically healthy infants undergoing open corrective cardiac surgery for congenital heart defects in Finland were used as donors. Thymus tissue was collected as surgical resects that were removed during corrective cardiac surgery. V and J gene segment usage appeared biased in both thymic and peripheral blood repertoires. Highly overlapping thymic TCR repertoires among unrelated individuals were reported in the related research. The study characterized TCR alpha and beta repertoires from eight infant thymus samples and four related peripheral blood samples. The infant donors were 7 to 244 days old, and the cohort included about 6 males and two females. Thymocytes were freed from the tissue by mechanical means and kept at -70 degrees C as pellets of about 8.5-34 million cells. A QIAsymphony instrument was used to extract genomic DNA from frozen cell pellets. The immunoSEQ multiplex PCR assay was used to amplify the TCRB and TCRAD loci from a standardized quantity of quality-controlled genomic DNA. Amplicons spanned the V(D)J region at a length sufficient to cover the CDR3 and identify V and J genes. Through the commercial immunoSEQ service, the amplicons were sequenced on an Illumina platform. Primer bias and sequencing errors were corrected as previously described, and TCRAD and TCRB definitions were based on the IMGT database. Repertoires were analysed with immunoSEQ Analyzer 3.0 and VDJTools, covering basic statistics, V/J segment usage, diversity estimates, rarefaction and pairwise overlap. Diversity was estimated using the Chao1, ChaoE, Efron-Thisted, Shannon and inverse Simpson indices, and was also estimated on datasets down-sampled to the size of the smallest sample. For repertoire overlap, CDR3 nucleotide sequence, V gene and J gene had to match strictly, and clustering was done by Jaccard-based multidimensional scaling. On average, thymus samples yielded some 810,000 unique TCRB clonotypes, whereas blood samples yielded approximately 90,000.

The chain links TRBV7-2 with TRBJ1-1, and possibly TRBD1, on 5 matching bases. The source is a girl under three years old with a congenital heart defect. Donor details come from another sample of the same person, matched by shared clones. Sequences were obtained from thymocytes. The nucleotides are TGTGCCAGCAGCCGGGGGGGGATTGAAGCTTTCTTT. The translation is CASSRGGIEAFF.